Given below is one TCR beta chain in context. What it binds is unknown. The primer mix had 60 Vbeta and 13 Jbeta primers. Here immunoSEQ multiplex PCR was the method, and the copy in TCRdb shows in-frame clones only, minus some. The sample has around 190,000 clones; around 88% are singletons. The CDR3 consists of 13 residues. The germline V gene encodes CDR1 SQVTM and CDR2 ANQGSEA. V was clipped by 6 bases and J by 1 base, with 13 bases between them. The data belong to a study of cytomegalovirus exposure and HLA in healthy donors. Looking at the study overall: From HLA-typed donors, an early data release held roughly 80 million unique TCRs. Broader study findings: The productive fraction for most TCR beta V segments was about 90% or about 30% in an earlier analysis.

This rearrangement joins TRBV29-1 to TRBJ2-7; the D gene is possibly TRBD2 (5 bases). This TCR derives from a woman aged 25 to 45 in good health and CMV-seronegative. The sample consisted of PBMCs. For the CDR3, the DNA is TGCAGCGTAACCCCGGACTTGTCCTACGAGCAGTACTTC. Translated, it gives CSVTPDLSYEQYF.